The 12 T cell receptor beta chains given below trace back to one sample, sequenced in a study of early T cells in non-severe SARS-CoV-2 infection. TCRdb called the 5' RACE reads again in MiXCR, with one record for every CDR3 protein. The table has more than 90,000 distinct CDR3 sequences, approximately 10% seen once; the top ten hold around 5%. Material: whole blood. The receptors were gathered from an adult who was a healthcare worker with PCR-confirmed SARS-CoV-2 infection or an uninfected control (not recorded which).

This clonotype was recorded many times. This rearrangement joins TRBV4-2 to TRBJ1-5, with D maybe TRBD1 (5 bases). The V gene lost 1 base and the J gene lost 7 bases, with 14 bases spanning the gap. The CDR3 has 15 residues. CDR1 is LGHNA, CDR2 YNFKEQ, per germline. The CDR3 DNA sequence: TGTGCCAGCAGCCAAGTTTCGGGGGTAGAACAGCCCCAGCATTTT. Encoded protein: CASSQVSGVEQPQHF.

This clonotype was observed at least ten times. The gene calls are TRBV20-1 and TRBJ2-2; D unclear. Germline loops: CDR1 DFQATT, CDR2 SNEGSKA (reference sequence). The CDR3 is made up of 14 amino acids. V was pared by 1 base and J by 0 bases, with 6 bases between. The CDR3 sequence is CSARVSANTGELFF. The CDR3 DNA reads TGCAGTGCTAGAGTATCAGCGAACACCGGGGAGCTGTTTTTT.

This clonotype has at least ten counts. A read error may account for a junction end that differs from germline. CDR3 amino acids: CASSSSGSTDTQYF. DNA of the CDR3: TGTGCCAGCAGCTCTAGTGGGAGCACAGATACGCAGTATTTT. This chain joins TRBV5-1 and TRBJ2-3; D remains ambiguous. The CDR3 is 14 residues long. Germline V CDR1 and CDR2: SGHRS, YFSETQ.

The chain uses TRBV7-3 and TRBJ1-1; D unclear. The CDR3 extends over 13 amino acids. Germline V gives CDR1 SGHTA, CDR2 FQGTGA. Between the trimmed V and J ends, which lost 1 base and 5 bases, there was a span of 8 bases. For the CDR3, the DNA is TGTGCCAGCAGCTTAAGGCACAAGACTGAAGCTTTCTTT. As protein: CASSLRHKTEAFF.

There are a few counts of this clonotype. The CDR3 sequence is CASRGTHGGNIQYF. In nucleotides, the CDR3 is TGTGCCAGCAGGGGGACTCACGGCGGAAACATTCAGTACTTC. This chain links TRBV6-5 with TRBJ2-4; TRBD2 might be the D (6 bases). Germline V gene lookup returns CDR1 MNHEY and CDR2 SVGAGI. This CDR3 spans 14 amino acids. The germline V and J ends were trimmed by 6 bases and 6 bases, with 15 bases remaining between them.

In its sample, this clonotype was seen many times. The chain uses TRBV29-1 and TRBJ1-1, with TRBD1 identical over 9 bases. The germline V gene has CDR1 SQVTM and CDR2 ANQGSEA. This CDR3 has 13 residues. Trimming removed 7 bases from V and 3 bases from J; junction bases left unmatched: 6. DNA of the CDR3: TGCAGCGGGTTGACAGGGGGGTACACTGAAGCTTTCTTT. Translating it yields CSGLTGGYTEAFF.

Ten or more counts support this clonotype. The chain carries TRBV6-5 and TRBJ1-3, with D possibly TRBD1 on 6 matching bases. The germline gives CDR1 MNHEY, CDR2 SVGAGI. V was clipped by 6 bases and J by 0 bases, with 12 bases between them. The CDR3 sequence is 15 residues long. The CDR3 DNA follows: TGTGCCAGCAGCCCGGACAGCTCCTCTGGAAACACCATATATTTT. Its translation is CASSPDSSSGNTIYF.

J is TRBJ1-1 and V is TRBV7-9, with no clear D. The germline V gene has CDR1 SEHNR and CDR2 FQNEAQ (reference sequence). Trimming shortened V by 3 bases and J by 1 base, and 12 bases separated the two germline ends. The length of the CDR3 is 15 residues. The CDR3 region has the DNA TGTGCCAGCAGCTTCCGGGAAACTGCGAACACTGAAGCTTTCTTT. As protein: CASSFRETANTEAFF.

The chain employs TRBV2 and TRBJ2-4; 14 nucleotides line up with TRBD2. V was pared by 6 bases and J by 1 base, with 11 bases of the junction left unmatched. Looked up from germline, CDR1 is SNHLY and CDR2 is FYNNEI. CDR3 size: 19 residues. CDR3: CASRNRGLAGAWAKNIQYF. CDR3 coding DNA: TGTGCCAGCAGGAACAGGGGACTAGCGGGGGCGTGGGCCAAAAACATTCAGTACTTC.

At least ten counts were recorded for this clonotype. The genes are TRBV28 and TRBJ2-7; 7 bases align to TRBD1. This CDR3 has 15 residues. Germline V gene data show CDR1 as MDHEN and CDR2 as SYDVKM. The V segment lost 6 bases and the J segment 6 bases; nucleotides outside the gene matches: 14. CDR3 region: CASRSIRDSVPEQYF. The CDR3 region has the DNA TGTGCCAGCAGAAGTATCCGGGACAGTGTGCCCGAGCAGTACTTC.

This chain connects TRBV20-1 to TRBJ2-2; TRBD1 matches 10 bases. CDR1 is DFQATT and CDR2 is SNEGSKA in the germline V gene (reference sequence). The CDR3 runs 15 residues. V lost 0 bases and J lost 3; bases outside the gene matches: 1. CDR3 residues: CSARDGTGDTGELFF. CDR3 in DNA: TGCAGTGCTAGAGATGGGACAGGGGACACCGGGGAGCTGTTTTTT.

V is TRBV6-2 or TRBV6-3 and J is TRBJ2-1, with 7 bases lining up with TRBD2. CDR3 length: 13 amino acids. With 2 bases clipped from V and 10 bases from J, the junction kept 5 bases outside the gene matches. CDR1 is MNHEY and CDR2 is SVGEGT in the germline V gene. CDR3 protein: CASSYPSGKEQFF. The CDR3 DNA sequence: TGTGCCAGCAGTTACCCCAGCGGGAAAGAGCAGTTCTTC.